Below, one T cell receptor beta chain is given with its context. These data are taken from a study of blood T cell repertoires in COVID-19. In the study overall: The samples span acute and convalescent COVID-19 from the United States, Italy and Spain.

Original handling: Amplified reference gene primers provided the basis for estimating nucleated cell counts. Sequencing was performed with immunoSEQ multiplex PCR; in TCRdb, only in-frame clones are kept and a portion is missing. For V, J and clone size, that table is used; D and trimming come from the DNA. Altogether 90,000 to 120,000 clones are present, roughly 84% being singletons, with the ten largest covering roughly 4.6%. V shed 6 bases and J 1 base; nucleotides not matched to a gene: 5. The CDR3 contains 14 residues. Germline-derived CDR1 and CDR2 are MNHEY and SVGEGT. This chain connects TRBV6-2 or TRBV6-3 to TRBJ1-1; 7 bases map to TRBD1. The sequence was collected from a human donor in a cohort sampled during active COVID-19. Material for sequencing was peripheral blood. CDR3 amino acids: CASRPTGANTEAFF. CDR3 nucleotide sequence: TGTGCCAGCAGACCTACAGGGGCGAACACTGAAGCTTTCTTT.